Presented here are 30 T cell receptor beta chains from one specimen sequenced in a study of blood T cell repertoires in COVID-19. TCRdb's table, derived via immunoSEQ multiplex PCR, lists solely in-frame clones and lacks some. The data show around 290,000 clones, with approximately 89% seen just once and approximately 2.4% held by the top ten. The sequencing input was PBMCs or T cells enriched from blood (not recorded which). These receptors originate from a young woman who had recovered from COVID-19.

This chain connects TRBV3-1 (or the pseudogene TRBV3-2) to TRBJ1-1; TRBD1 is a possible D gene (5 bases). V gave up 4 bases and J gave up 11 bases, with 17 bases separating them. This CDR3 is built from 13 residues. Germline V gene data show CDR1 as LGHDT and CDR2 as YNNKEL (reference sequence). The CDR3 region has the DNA TGTGCCAGCAGCCCACCCAGGGCAGGGTTGGCTTTCTTT. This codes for CASSPPRAGLAFF.

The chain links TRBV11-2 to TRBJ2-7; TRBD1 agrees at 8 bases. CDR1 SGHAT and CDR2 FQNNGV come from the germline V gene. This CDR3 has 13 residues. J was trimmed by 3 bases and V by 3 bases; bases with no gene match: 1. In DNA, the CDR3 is TGTGCCAGCAGCTTTGGACAGGGCTACGAGCAGTACTTC. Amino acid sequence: CASSFGQGYEQYF. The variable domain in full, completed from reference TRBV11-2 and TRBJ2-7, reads EAGVAQSPRYKIIEKRQSVAFWCNPISGHATLYWYQQILGQGPKLLIQFQNNGVVDDSQLPKDRFSAERLKGVDSTLKIQPAKLEDSAVYLCASSFGQGYEQYFGPGTRLTVT.

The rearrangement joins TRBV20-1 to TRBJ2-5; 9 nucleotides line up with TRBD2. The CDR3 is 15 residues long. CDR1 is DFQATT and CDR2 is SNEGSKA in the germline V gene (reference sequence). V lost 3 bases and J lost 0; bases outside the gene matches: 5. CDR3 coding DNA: TGCAGTGCTAGTAGCGGGGGAGCGTACCAAGAGACCCAGTACTTC. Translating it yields CSASSGGAYQETQYF.

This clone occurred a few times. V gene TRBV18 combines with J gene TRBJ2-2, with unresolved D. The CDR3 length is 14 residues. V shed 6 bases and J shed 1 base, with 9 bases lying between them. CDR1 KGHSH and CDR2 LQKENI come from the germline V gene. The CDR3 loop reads CASSPYMNTGELFF. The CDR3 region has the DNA TGTGCCAGCTCGCCCTATATGAACACCGGGGAGCTGTTTTTT. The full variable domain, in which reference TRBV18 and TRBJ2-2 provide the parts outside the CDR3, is NAGVMQNPRHLVRRRGQEARLRCSPMKGHSHVYWYRQLPEEGLKFMVYLQKENIIDESGMPKERFSAEFPKEGPSILRIQQVVRGDSAAYFCASSPYMNTGELFFGEGSRLTVL.

The CDR3 loop reads CASSMTSGNRGEQFF. The DNA of the CDR3 is TGTGCCAGTAGTATGACTAGCGGGAATCGAGGTGAGCAGTTCTTC. The genes are TRBV19 and TRBJ2-1, with 11 bases aligning to TRBD2. V lost 3 bases and J lost 9; bases outside the gene matches: 7. The CDR3 loop spans 15 amino acids. Germline-derived CDR1 and CDR2 are LNHDA and SQIVND (reference sequence).

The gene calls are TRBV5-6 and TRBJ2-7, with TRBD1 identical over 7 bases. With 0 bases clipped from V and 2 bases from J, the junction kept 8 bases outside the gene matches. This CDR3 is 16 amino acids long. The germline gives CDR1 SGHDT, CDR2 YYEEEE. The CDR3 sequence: CASSLGLGQFAYEQYF. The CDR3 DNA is TGTGCCAGCAGCTTGGGACTGGGACAGTTTGCCTACGAGCAGTACTTC.

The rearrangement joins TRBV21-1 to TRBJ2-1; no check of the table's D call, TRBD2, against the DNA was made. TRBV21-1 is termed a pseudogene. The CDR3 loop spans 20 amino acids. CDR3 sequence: CASSTPKDRVWRGRDNEQFF. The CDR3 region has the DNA TGTGCCAGCAGCACACCGAAAGATAGGGTTTGGAGGGGCAGAGACAATGAGCAGTTCTTC.

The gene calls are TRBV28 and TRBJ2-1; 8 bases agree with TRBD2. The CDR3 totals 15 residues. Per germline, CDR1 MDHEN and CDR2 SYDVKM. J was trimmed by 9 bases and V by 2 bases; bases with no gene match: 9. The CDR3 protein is CASSLPKLAESEQFF. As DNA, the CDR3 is TGTGCCAGCAGTTTACCCAAACTAGCGGAAAGTGAGCAGTTCTTC.

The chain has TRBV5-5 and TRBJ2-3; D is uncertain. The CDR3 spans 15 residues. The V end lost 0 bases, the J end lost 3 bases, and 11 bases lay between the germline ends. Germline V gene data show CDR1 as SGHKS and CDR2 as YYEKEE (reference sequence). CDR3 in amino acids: CASSLESSGTDTQYF. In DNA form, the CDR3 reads TGTGCCAGCAGCTTGGAGTCATCCGGGACAGATACGCAGTATTTT.

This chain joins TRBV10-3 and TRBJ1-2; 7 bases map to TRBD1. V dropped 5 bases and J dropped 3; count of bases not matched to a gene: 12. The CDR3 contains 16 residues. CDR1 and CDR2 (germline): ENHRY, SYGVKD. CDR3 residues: CAISPQGDTVDYGYTF. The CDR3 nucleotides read TGTGCCATCAGTCCCCAGGGGGACACGGTGGACTATGGCTACACCTTC.

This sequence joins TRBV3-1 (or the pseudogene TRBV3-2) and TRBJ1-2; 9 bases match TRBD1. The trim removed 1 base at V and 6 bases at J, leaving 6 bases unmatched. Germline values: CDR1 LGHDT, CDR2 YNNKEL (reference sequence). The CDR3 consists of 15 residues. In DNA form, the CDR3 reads TGTGCCAGCAGCCAAGCGGGACAGGGCGTGGATGGCTACACCTTC. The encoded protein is CASSQAGQGVDGYTF.

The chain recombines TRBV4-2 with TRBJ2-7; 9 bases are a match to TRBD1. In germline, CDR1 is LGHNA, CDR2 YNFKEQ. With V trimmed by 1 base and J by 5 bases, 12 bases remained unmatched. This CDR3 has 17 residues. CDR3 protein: CASSQAKSTGGKNEQYF. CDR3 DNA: TGTGCCAGCAGCCAAGCAAAATCGACAGGGGGTAAAAACGAGCAGTACTTC.

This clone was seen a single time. In nucleotides, the CDR3 is TGCGCCAGCAGCCATCCTGGCAGCTCCTATAATTCACCCCTCCACTTT. Its translation is CASSHPGSSYNSPLHF. This chain uses TRBV4-1 with TRBJ1-6; no definite D call. CDR3 size: 16 residues. Germline CDR1 and CDR2: MGHRA and YSYEKL. Deletions cut 3 bases from V and 0 bases from J, with 9 bases between.

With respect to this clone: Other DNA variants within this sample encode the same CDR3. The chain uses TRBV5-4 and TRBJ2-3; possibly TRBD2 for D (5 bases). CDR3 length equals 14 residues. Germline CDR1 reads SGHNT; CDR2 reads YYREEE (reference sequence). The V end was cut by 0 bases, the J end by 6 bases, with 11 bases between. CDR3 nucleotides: TGTGCCAGCAGCTTGGCCGGTAGCGCCGATACGCAGTATTTT. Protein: CASSLAGSADTQYF.

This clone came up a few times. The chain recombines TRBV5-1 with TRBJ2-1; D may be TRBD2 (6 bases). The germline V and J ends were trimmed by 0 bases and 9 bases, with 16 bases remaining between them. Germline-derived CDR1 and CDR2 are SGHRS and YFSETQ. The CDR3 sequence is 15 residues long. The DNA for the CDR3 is TGCGCCAGCAGCTTGGACCCGGAGGGGCCGGGTGAGCAGTTCTTC. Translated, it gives CASSLDPEGPGEQFF.

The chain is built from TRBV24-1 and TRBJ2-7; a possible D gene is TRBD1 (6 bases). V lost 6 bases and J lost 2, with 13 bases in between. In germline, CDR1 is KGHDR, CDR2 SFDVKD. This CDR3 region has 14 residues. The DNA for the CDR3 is TGTGCCACCAGTCTCCCGACAGGACCCTACGAGCAGTACTTC. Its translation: CATSLPTGPYEQYF.

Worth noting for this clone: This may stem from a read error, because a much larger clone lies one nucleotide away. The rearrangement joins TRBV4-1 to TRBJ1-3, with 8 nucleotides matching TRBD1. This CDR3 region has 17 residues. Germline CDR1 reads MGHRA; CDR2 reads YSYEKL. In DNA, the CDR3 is TGCCCCAGCAGCCGACAGGGGATTGTTCTGAAAGGAAACACCATATATTTT. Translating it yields CPSSRQGIVLKGNTIYF.

The DNA for the CDR3 is TGTGCCAGTACCCCCCTGGGTGGCGGGAACACAGATACGCAGTATTTT. Translated: CASTPLGGGNTDTQYF. The chain links TRBV19 to TRBJ2-3; D might be TRBD2 (6 bases). This CDR3 region has 16 residues. Germline loops: CDR1 LNHDA, CDR2 SQIVND (reference sequence). Trimming took 7 bases from V and 2 from J, leaving 19 bases between them. The full variable domain, with the rest looked up from reference TRBV19 and TRBJ2-3, is DGGITQSPKYLFRKEGQNVTLSCEQNLNHDAMYWYRQDPGQGLRLIYYSQIVNDFQKGDIAEGYSVSREKKESFPLTVTSAQKNPTAFYLCASTPLGGGNTDTQYFGPGTRLTVL.

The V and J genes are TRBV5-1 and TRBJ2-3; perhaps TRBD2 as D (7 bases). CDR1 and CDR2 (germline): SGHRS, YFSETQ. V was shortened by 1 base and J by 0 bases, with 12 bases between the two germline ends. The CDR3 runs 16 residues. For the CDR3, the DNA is TGCGCCAGCAGCTTGTCTGGGGGGGCTAGCACAGATACGCAGTATTTT. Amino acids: CASSLSGGASTDTQYF.

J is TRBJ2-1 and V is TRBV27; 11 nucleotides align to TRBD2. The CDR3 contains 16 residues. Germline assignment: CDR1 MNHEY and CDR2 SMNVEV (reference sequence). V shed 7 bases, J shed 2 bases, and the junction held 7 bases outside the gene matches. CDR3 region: CASTPHSGRAYNEQFF. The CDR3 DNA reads TGTGCCAGCACCCCCCATAGCGGGAGGGCCTACAATGAGCAGTTCTTC.

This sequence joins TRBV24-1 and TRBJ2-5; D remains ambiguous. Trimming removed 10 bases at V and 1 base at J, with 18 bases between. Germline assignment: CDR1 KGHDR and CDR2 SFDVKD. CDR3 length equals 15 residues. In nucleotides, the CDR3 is TGTGCCACGTCGGCAGGCGACACCACCCAAGAGACCCAGTACTTC. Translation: CATSAGDTTQETQYF.

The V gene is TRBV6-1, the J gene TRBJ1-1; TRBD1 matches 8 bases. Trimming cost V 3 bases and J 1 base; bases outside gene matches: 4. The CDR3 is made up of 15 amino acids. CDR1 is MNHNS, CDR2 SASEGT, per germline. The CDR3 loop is CASSDQGASNTEAFF. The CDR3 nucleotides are TGTGCCAGCAGTGACCAGGGGGCTTCGAACACTGAAGCTTTCTTT.

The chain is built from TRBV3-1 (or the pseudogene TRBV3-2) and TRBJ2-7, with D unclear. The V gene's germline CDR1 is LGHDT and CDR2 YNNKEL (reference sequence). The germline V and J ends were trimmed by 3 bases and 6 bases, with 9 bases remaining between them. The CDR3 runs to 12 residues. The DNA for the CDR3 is TGTGCCAGCAGCCAGTGGTCGGGCGAGCAGTACTTC. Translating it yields CASSQWSGEQYF.

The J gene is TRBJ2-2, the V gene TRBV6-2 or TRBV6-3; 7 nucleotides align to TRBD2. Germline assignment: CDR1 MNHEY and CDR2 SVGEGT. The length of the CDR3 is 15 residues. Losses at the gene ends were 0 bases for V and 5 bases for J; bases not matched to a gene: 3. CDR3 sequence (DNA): TGTGCCAGCAGTTACTCCTCGGGACTAACCGGGGAGCTGTTTTTT. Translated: CASSYSSGLTGELFF.

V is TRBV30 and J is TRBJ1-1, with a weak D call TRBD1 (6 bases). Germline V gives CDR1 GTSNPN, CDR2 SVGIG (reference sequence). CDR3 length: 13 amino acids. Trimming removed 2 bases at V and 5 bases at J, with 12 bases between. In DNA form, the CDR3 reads TGTGCCTGGAGTCGGGGGGGCCGGACTGAAGCTTTCTTT. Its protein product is CAWSRGGRTEAFF. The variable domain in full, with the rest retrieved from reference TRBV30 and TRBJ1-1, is SQTIHQWPATLVQPVGSPLSLECTVEGTSNPNLYWYRQAAGRGLQLLFYSVGIGQISSEVPQNLSASRPQDRQFILSSKKLLLSDSGFYLCAWSRGGRTEAFFGQGTRLTVV.

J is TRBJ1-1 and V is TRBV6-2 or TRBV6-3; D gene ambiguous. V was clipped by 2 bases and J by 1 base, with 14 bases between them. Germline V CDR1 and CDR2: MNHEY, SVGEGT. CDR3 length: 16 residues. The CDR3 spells CASSYHSGERNTEAFF. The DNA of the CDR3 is TGTGCCAGCAGTTACCATTCGGGAGAACGGAACACTGAAGCTTTCTTT.

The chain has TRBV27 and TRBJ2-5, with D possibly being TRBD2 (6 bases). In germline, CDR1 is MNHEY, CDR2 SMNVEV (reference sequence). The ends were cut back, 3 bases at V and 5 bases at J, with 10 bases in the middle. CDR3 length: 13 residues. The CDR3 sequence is CASSLGGAETQYF. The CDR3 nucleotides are TGTGCCAGCAGTTTGGGGGGAGCGGAGACCCAGTACTTC.

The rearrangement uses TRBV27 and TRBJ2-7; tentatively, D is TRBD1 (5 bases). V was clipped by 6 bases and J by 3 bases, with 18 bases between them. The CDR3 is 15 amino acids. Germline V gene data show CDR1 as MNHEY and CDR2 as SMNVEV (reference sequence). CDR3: CASSPGRTPYYEQYF. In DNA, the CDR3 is TGTGCCAGCAGCCCAGGGCGGACCCCCTACTACGAGCAGTACTTC.

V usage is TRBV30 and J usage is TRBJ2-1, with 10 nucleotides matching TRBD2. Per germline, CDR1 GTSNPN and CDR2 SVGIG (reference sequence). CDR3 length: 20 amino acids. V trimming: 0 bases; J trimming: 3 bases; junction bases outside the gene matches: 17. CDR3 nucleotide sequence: TGTGCCTGGAGTGTTTCGAATAGAGGACTAGCGGCCCATTACTACAATGAGCAGTTCTTC. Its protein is CAWSVSNRGLAAHYYNEQFF.

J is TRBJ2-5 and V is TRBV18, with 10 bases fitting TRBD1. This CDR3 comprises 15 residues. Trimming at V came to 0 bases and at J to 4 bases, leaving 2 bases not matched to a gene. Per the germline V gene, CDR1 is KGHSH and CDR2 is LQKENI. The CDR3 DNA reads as TGTGCCAGCTCACCACCGGGACAGGGGCGAGAGACCCAGTACTTC. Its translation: CASSPPGQGRETQYF.